This record covers a single T cell receptor (beta chain). Its antigen is currently not known. There are no base qualities to consult, and no much larger clone falls within one base. Using the deep immunoSEQ assay, multiplex PCR amplified TCR CDR3 regions from genomic DNA. For each cell subset, the extracted genomic DNA was distributed evenly across all wells of several immunoSEQ 96-well plates, and each plate served as one replicate. For sorted subsets, about 200 ng genomic DNA, equal to 30,000 or so T cell genomes, was loaded into each replicate PCR. Purified libraries were quantified with a Qubit 3.0 fluorometer, sized on a Bioanalyzer 2100, and re-quantified with the KAPA Library Quantification kit. A separate single-read 150-cycle Illumina NextSeq 550 flow cell was used to sequence each immunoSEQ 96-well plate. The paper's data handling went like this. Because only junctional sequences without quality scores were contained in the immunoSEQ output, filtering matching that applied to full-length reads could not be performed. To assign V/J genes and CDR3, sequences were annotated against IMGT germline references using PyIR, a Python wrapper for IgBLAST v1.9. Reads were removed for weak V/J assignments (E-value above 1e-6), missing CDR3, stop codons, out-of-frame junctions, or ambiguous translated residues. V3J clonotypes were defined as sequences sharing the same inferred V gene, J gene, and CDR3 amino acid sequence. To compute the percentage overlap between repertoires, the number of shared unique clonotypes was divided by the size of the smaller repertoire. Three approaches were used to assess repertoire richness: RTK rarefaction, the Chao1 estimator, and Recon v2.1 estimates of unobserved clonotypes. Generation probabilities were computed with OLGA for all TCRbeta clonotypes obtained by the gDNA method from a few donors. What TCRdb holds here is the immuneACCESS table cut down to in-frame rearrangements. Part of the clones is not present; checked against another copy, under half of the missing clones reflect an unresolved V gene, and the others are unexplained. The D gene and trimming were derived from the DNA, and the V and J assignments and clone size from that table. This sample has about 2.5 million clones in its table, and 92% of those were observed once. The ten largest clones represent 0.37% of the sample.

These data come from a study of shared clonotypes between healthy human individuals (dated by TCRdb to 2018 to 2020). Broadly, across the study: The cohort comprised a couple of women and a few men aged 18 to 49 years. For each donor, CD4 naive and CD4 memory were each given three plates, CD8 naive was given two plates, and CD8 memory was given one plate. To estimate repertoire size and how much clonotype sharing occurs between individuals, the study deeply sequenced the blood TCR repertoires of about 5 healthy adults. Libraries were prepared and TCR repertoires were sequenced by different laboratories using diverse techniques, in order to increase sequencing depth and limit assay-specific biases. Each donor's leukapheresis produced roughly between roughly 0.85 and 9.5 billion PBMCs.

What the authors observed across the whole study: Sampling was restricted to blood, and TCR repertoires in tissues likely differ from the TCR repertoires found in blood. Pairwise subsampling led to the expectation that sequencing depth would affect the degree of clonotype sharing among donors. Naive subsets generally had larger estimated clonotype richness than memory subsets did. Across a few donors, roughly 5.1% of naive CD4, around 3.3% of naive CD8, approximately 2.5% of memory CD4, and 0.4% of memory CD8 clonotypes were shared. Because the study included a small number of donors, the genetic and exposure-history diversity represented was limited. Rarefaction of sorted-subset datasets indicated incomplete sequencing despite the large sequencing depth. Compared with non-shared clonotypes, clonotypes shared by all four sorted-subset donors had higher generation probabilities.

Donors were healthy HIV-negative adults with no recently reported acute infections or vaccinations. Only Caucasian adults living in Nashville, Tennessee, USA were represented among the donors. Magnetic negative selection was used to enrich CD4+ T cells, after which naive cells were positively selected on CD45RA and the negative fraction became the memory subset. After blood collection by leukapheresis, PBMCs were isolated using Ficoll-Histopaque density gradient centrifugation and then cryopreserved in the vapor phase of liquid nitrogen. Analytical flow cytometry was used to check the purity and quantity of every magnetically sorted T cell population. From each sorted fraction, genomic DNA was isolated and quantified by UV absorbance on a Nanodrop 2000c. The CDR3 has 11 amino acids, counting the end cysteine and phenylalanine. Just CDR3 DNA is preserved here, 33 bases in frame from base 1. Per the germline V gene (reference sequence), DFQATT is the CDR1 and SNEGSKA is the CDR2. V is cut by 5 bases and J by 8 bases, and the space between the germline ends is 12 bases.

The source is a man in his late teens or twenties in good health. Some clones in this sample may be carry-over from other donors' samples. The chain is assembled from TRBV20-1 and TRBJ1-1; TRBD1 is a possible D gene, resting on 5 matching bases. The sequencing input was naive CD4+ T cells from PBMCs. The sample's cell subset or site label, in plain terms: CD45RA+ positively selected. Here is the DNA: TGCAGTGCTCCTGGGACGGGAGAAGCTTTCTTT. Its protein product is CSAPGTGEAFF.